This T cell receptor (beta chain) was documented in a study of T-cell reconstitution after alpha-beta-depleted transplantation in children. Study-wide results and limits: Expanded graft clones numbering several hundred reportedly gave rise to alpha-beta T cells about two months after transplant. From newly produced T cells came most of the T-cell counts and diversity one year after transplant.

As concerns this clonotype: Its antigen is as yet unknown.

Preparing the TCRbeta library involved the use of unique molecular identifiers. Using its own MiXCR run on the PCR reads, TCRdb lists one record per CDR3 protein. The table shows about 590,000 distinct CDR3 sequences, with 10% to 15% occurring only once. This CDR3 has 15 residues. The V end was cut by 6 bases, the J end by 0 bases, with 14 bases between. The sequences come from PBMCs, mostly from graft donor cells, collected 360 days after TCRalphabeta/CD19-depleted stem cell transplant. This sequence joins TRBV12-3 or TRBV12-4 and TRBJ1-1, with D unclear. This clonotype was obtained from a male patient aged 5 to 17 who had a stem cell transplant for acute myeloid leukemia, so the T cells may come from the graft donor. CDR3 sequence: CASRHNKVVNTEAFF. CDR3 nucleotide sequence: TGTGCCAGCAGACATAATAAGGTTGTGAACACTGAAGCTTTCTTT.